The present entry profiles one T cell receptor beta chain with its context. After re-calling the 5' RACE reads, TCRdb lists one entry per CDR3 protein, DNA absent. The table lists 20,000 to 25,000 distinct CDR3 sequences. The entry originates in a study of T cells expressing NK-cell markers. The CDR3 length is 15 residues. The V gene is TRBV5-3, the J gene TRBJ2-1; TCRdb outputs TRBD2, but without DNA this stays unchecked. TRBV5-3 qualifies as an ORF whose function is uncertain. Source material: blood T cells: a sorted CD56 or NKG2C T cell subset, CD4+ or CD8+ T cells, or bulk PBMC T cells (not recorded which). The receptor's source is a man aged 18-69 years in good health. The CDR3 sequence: CARSFRDWPYNEQFF.